The present T cell receptor beta chain was sequenced within a study of blood T cells in healthy people across ages. V was pared by 1 base and J by 7 bases, with 10 bases between. Looked up from germline, CDR1 is SGHVS and CDR2 is FNYEAQ. CDR3 length: 14 residues. For the second PCR, which ran for about 6 to 11 cycles, a sample-barcoded 5' primer and a J-beta primer mix were used. TCRdb re-called the 5' RACE reads through MiXCR, storing one row per CDR3 protein. Among hundreds of thousands of distinct CDR3 sequences listed, approximately 25% were seen once. Separately, the same data were catalogued under a study of T cells of mothers and their children.

The rearrangement joins TRBV7-6 to TRBJ2-2; D may be TRBD1 (6 bases). This TCR was recovered from a boy aged 5-17 years in good health. What was sequenced was blood. CDR3 sequence (DNA): TGTGCCAGCAGCTTAGACAGGGTTTTCGGGGAGCTGTTTTTT. This codes for CASSLDRVFGELFF.